Sequencing of this T cell receptor (beta chain) was carried out in a study of CD8 T cells in ankylosing spondylitis. Study-level results: Made up of eight highly homologous variants, a TCR beta motif appeared characteristic of ankylosing spondylitis blood. As reported, disease-linked clones showed significant enrichment in matched ankylosing spondylitis synovial fluid.

Ten or more counts support this clonotype. The antigen is unknown. V was trimmed by 2 bases and J by 0 bases, leaving 4 bases between them. Germline CDR1 is DFQATT and CDR2 is SNEGSKA (reference sequence). The CDR3 length is 12 residues. Libraries of TCR beta came from quantitative 5'-RACE with molecular barcodes. MiXCR, applied by TCRdb to the 5' RACE reads, yields one record per CDR3 protein. Among around 75,000 distinct CDR3 sequences listed, under 5.5% were seen once. This rearrangement joins TRBV20-1 to TRBJ1-1; no reliable D call. This receptor was obtained from a male donor with ankylosing spondylitis or in good health (not recorded which). Sequenced input: blood, either unsorted or a sorted T cell fraction (not recorded which). CDR3 in DNA: TGCAGTGCTAGAAGATTGAACACTGAAGCTTTCTTT. Protein sequence: CSARRLNTEAFF.